The rows below give T cell receptor beta chains drawn from one sample of a study of cytomegalovirus exposure and HLA in healthy donors. The table came from immunoSEQ multiplex PCR; TCRdb's copy has only in-frame clones and leaves some out. The data contain 150,000 to 200,000 clones, under 85% of them singletons. The sample was PBMCs. The origin of the receptors is a woman aged 25-40 years in good health and CMV-seronegative. Each CDR3 is given with its conserved first and last residue. D genes are given only for firm matches. Expanded clones are given a class, and other clones once, few, many or no size at all.

clone_size	j_call	v_call	d_call	cdr3_nt	cdr3_aa
.	TRBJ2-1	TRBV14	.	TGTGCCAGCAGCTACAGGAGTGAGCAGTTCTTC	CASSYRSEQFF
.	TRBJ2-3	TRBV6-5	.	TGTGCCAGCAGTTACTCGACAGCCACTAGCACAGATACGCAGTATTTT	CASSYSTATSTDTQYF
.	TRBJ2-3	TRBV7-6	.	TGTGCCAGCACCTTAGGCCCGCGGGTGATCACAGATACGCAGTATTTT	CASTLGPRVITDTQYF
.	TRBJ1-2	TRBV10-2	.	TGCGCCAGCAGAACGGGAGGGGATGGCTACACCTTC	CASRTGGDGYTF
.	TRBJ2-7	TRBV28	TRBD2	TGTGCCAGCAGTCCCGGTGGGGGCGGGAGGTTTTACGAGCAGTACTTC	CASSPGGGGRFYEQYF
.	TRBJ2-7	TRBV10-1	.	TGCGCCAGCAGTGAGGGACAGCCCAAAGACTCCTACGAGCAGTACTTC	CASSEGQPKDSYEQYF
few	TRBJ2-2	TRBV7-9	TRBD1	TGTGCCAGCAGCATCCGACAGGGGGGGACCGGGGAGCTGTTTTTT	CASSIRQGGTGELFF
.	TRBJ2-1	TRBV11-2	TRBD2	TGTGCCAGCAGCGCGGGGGGGCAGTTCTTC	CASSAGGQFF
once	TRBJ2-2	TRBV5-6	TRBD2	TGTGCCAGCAGCCTACCCATAGCGGGCGGGGAGCTGTTTTTT	CASSLPIAGGELFF
.	TRBJ1-6	TRBV30	TRBD1	TGTGCCTGGAGTCGGGGGCAGGGGGATTCACCCCTCCACTTT	CAWSRGQGDSPLHF
.	TRBJ1-2	TRBV4-1	.	TGCGCCAGCAGCCGAACAGAATTCTATGGCTACACCTTC	CASSRTEFYGYTF
.	TRBJ1-2	TRBV6-1	.	TGTGCCAGCAGTGAACTAGAGGATACCCCCTATGGCTACACCTTC	CASSELEDTPYGYTF
.	TRBJ2-1	TRBV19	TRBD2	TGTGCCAGTAGTATGCCTAGCGGATACAATGAGCAGTTCTTC	CASSMPSGYNEQFF
.	TRBJ2-6	TRBV9	.	TGTGCCAGCAGCTTAAGTCAAGGGGCTGGGGCCAACGTCCTGACTTTC	CASSLSQGAGANVLTF
once	TRBJ2-7	TRBV4-3	TRBD2	TGCGCCAGCAGCCAGGACAGGGTAGGACTAGCGGGCGAGTACGAGCAGTACTTC	CASSQDRVGLAGEYEQYF
.	TRBJ2-3	TRBV30	TRBD1	TGTGCCTGGAGTGTACAGGGGGCAGATACGCAGTATTTT	CAWSVQGADTQYF
.	TRBJ1-5	TRBV7-9	.	TGTGCCAGCAGCTTAGTAGTCGATTTTCTCGATCAGCCCCAGCATTTT	CASSLVVDFLDQPQHF
.	TRBJ2-1	TRBV28	.	TGTGCCAGCAGTTTCCGAGGGCCTAACGCAGATGAGCAGTTCTTC	CASSFRGPNADEQFF
.	TRBJ1-2	TRBV7-8	.	TGTGCCAGCAGCCCACCCCCCCCAGGGAATTATGGCTACACCTTC	CASSPPPPGNYGYTF
.	TRBJ1-6	TRBV11-1	.	TGTGCCAGCAGCTTATTGAGGGTGGGCTCACCCCTCCACTTT	CASSLLRVGSPLHF
few	TRBJ2-5	TRBV2	.	TGTGCCAGCGGAGAGGAGACCCAGTACTTC	CASGEETQYF
few	TRBJ1-6	TRBV5-4	.	TGTGCCAGCAGCTTTTCGGGGGACTATTCACCCCTCCACTTT	CASSFSGDYSPLHF
.	TRBJ1-2	TRBV4-1	TRBD1	TGCGCCAGCAGCCACGGACAGGGCGACTACCCCTTC	CASSHGQGDYPF
.	TRBJ1-1	TRBV9	TRBD1	TGTGCCAGCAGCATACAGGGGGTGATGAACACTGAAGCTTTCTTT	CASSIQGVMNTEAFF
.	TRBJ1-1	TRBV30	.	TGTGCCTGGAGTCGGGTCTCTGCTTACAACACTGAAGCTTTCTTT	CAWSRVSAYNTEAFF
.	TRBJ2-2	TRBV19	.	TGTGCCAGTAGGGGGCTAGGGGCCTCGAACACCGGGGAGCTGTTTTTT	CASRGLGASNTGELFF
.	TRBJ1-6	TRBV19	.	TGTGCCAGTAGATGGGGAGGGGTGGCAGGGAATTCACCCCTCCACTTT	CASRWGGVAGNSPLHF
.	TRBJ2-5	TRBV9	.	TGTGCCAGCAGCGCTCAGTATCAAGAGACCCAGTACTTC	CASSAQYQETQYF
.	TRBJ2-3	TRBV18	TRBD1	TGTGCCAGCTCACCCCAACAGGGGGCGAGAGATACGCAGTATTTT	CASSPQQGARDTQYF
.	TRBJ2-7	TRBV19	.	TGTGCCAGTAGTACACAACAGGGCTCCTCCTACGAGCAGTACTTC	CASSTQQGSSYEQYF
.	TRBJ1-2	TRBV18	.	TGTGCCAGCTCACAGGTCAGCGACTATGGCTACACCTTC	CASSQVSDYGYTF
.	TRBJ2-5	TRBV7-7	TRBD1	TGTGCCAGCAGCATCGGGACAGGGGATCACGAGACCCAGTACTTC	CASSIGTGDHETQYF
.	TRBJ1-4	TRBV5-1	.	TGCGCCAGCAGCTTGTGGAACAGCCTTGCAACTAATGAAAAACTGTTTTTT	CASSLWNSLATNEKLFF
.	TRBJ2-1	TRBV6-1	TRBD2	TGTGCCACCGGACTAGCTAACTACAATGAGCAGTTCTTC	CATGLANYNEQFF
.	TRBJ1-2	TRBV6-6	TRBD1	TGTGCCACCGACAGGGGGCAGGGCTATGGCTACACCTTC	CATDRGQGYGYTF
.	TRBJ1-1	TRBV5-4	.	TGTGCCAGCAGCTCTGGACAGCAGAACACTGAAGCTTTCTTT	CASSSGQQNTEAFF
.	TRBJ2-7	TRBV6-5	TRBD2	TGTGCCAGCAGTCCATCCCTAGCGGGAGTCGAGCAGTACTTC	CASSPSLAGVEQYF
.	TRBJ2-7	TRBV5-1	.	TGCGCCAGCAGCTCTACAGGGTGGTACGAGCAGTACTTC	CASSSTGWYEQYF
.	TRBJ1-3	TRBV5-1	.	TGCGCCAGCAGCCTCGGACAGACCTCTGGAAACACCATATATTTT	CASSLGQTSGNTIYF
.	TRBJ2-5	TRBV30	TRBD1	TGTGCCTGGAGTGTGATGAGGGACAGGGGGCTCGTGACCCAGTACTTC	CAWSVMRDRGLVTQYF
few	TRBJ1-1	TRBV5-1	.	TGCGCCAGCAGCTTGGATGCAGGGCGCACTGAAGCTTTCTTT	CASSLDAGRTEAFF
.	TRBJ2-7	TRBV18	.	TGTGCCAGCTCACCCGGGGGCTCCTACGAGCAGTACTTC	CASSPGGSYEQYF
few	TRBJ1-3	TRBV30	.	TGTGCCTGGGAACAGGGAATCTCTGGAAACACCATATATTTT	CAWEQGISGNTIYF
.	TRBJ2-7	TRBV4-2	TRBD2	TGTGCCAGCAGCCAAGTTTTCCAGGCTAGCGGGAGTGTCTACGAGCAGTACTTC	CASSQVFQASGSVYEQYF